This is a list of T cell receptor beta chains from one sample in a study of T-cell memory formation after mild COVID-19. TCRdb re-derived calls from the 5' RACE reads in MiXCR, one entry per CDR3 protein. The sample consists of about 250,000 distinct CDR3 sequences, roughly 17% of them appearing once. Material for sequencing was PBMCs or a T cell subset sorted from them (not recorded which). The source of these receptors is a man younger than 30 who had mild COVID-19 (a few samples of this study predate the infection). Cell type and time point are not known. CDR3s include the opening cysteine and the closing phenylalanine or tryptophan. Rows give clone size only sometimes, using once, few, many, or a class for an expanded clone.

>TRBJ2-7|TRBV6-1|NA
CASSGQNSYEQYF
>TRBJ2-1|TRBV6-2/TRBV6-3|NA
CASRFLGTGGEQFF
>TRBJ1-1|TRBV19|NA
CASSIDFNTEAFF
>TRBJ1-3|TRBV12-3/TRBV12-4|NA
CAHRDRTGNTIYF
>TRBJ1-1|TRBV3-1|NA
CASSHGRDTEAFF
>TRBJ2-3|TRBV9|NA
CASSVEGITDTQYF
>TRBJ2-6|TRBV7-2|few
CASSSRDSLSGANVLTF
>TRBJ1-6|TRBV12-3/TRBV12-4|few
CASSWGETLHF
>TRBJ2-2|TRBV5-6|few
CASSLTPTGELFF
>TRBJ1-1|TRBV4-3|NA
CASSQVDRGNTEAFF